This paragraph covers one T cell receptor (beta chain) sequence. Germline CDR1 is LGHNA and CDR2 is YSLEER. The ends were cut back, 0 bases at V and 0 bases at J, with 20 bases in the middle. The CDR3 sequence is 19 residues long. The sample comes from a study of blood T cell repertoires in COVID-19. The overall study: The study drew acute and convalescent COVID-19 samples from the United States, Italy and Spain. PBMCs, B-cell-depleted T cells, or T cells provided the cDNA or gDNA that made up the material.

Repertoires were generated with immunoSEQ multiplex PCR, while TCRdb's copy carries only in-frame clones and drops some. Here the sample spans roughly 190,000 clones, about four fifths being singletons. Input material: peripheral blood. This sequence joins TRBV4-3 and TRBJ1-1; no reliable D call. The receptor comes from a man in his 60s with acute or convalescent COVID-19. This CDR3 reads CASSQDTTVPLTMNTEAFF. CDR3 sequence (DNA): TGCGCCAGCAGCCAAGACACAACGGTCCCCTTAACTATGAACACTGAAGCTTTCTTT.